This T cell receptor (beta chain) was recorded in a study of cytomegalovirus exposure and HLA in healthy donors. This CDR3 comprises 15 residues. The germline V and J ends were trimmed by 4 bases and 2 bases, with 12 bases remaining between them. Per germline, CDR1 SGDLS and CDR2 YYNGEE. With 60 Vbeta and 13 Jbeta primers, the PCR was carried out. Repertoires were generated with immunoSEQ multiplex PCR, while TCRdb's copy carries only in-frame clones and drops some. The record lists approximately 80,000 clones, of which the ten most abundant hold 1.1%. General observations from the study: Among the most significant clusters, several appeared linked to common viral pathogens in a later analysis. Follow-up analysis later connected one missense variant in DCLRE1C with trimming of TCR beta V- and J-genes.

Details on this clone: Its cognate antigen is unknown.

What was sequenced was PBMCs. The clonotype originates from a woman under 40 in good health and CMV-seronegative. The V gene is TRBV9, the J gene TRBJ2-2, with D unclear. CDR3 sequence reads: CASSPQAVNTGELFF. The DNA of the CDR3 is TGTGCCAGCAGCCCCCAGGCAGTAAACACCGGGGAGCTGTTTTTT.